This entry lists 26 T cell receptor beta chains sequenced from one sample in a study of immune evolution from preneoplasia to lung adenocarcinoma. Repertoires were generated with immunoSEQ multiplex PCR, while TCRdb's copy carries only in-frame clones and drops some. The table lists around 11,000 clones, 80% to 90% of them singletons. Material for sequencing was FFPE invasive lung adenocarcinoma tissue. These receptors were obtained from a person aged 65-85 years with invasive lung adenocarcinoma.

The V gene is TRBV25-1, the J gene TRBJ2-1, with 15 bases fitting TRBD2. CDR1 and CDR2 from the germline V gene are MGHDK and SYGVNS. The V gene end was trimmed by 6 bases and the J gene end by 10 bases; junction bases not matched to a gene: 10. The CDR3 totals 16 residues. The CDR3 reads CASSARGLAGGGEQFF. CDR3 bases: TGTGCCAGCAGCGCCCGTGGACTAGCGGGAGGGGGCGAGCAGTTCTTC.

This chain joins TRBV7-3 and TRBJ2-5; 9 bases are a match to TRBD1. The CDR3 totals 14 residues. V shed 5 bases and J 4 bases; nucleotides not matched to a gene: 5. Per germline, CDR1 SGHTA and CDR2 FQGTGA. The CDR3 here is CASSATGGGETQYF. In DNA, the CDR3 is TGTGCCAGCAGCGCAACAGGGGGCGGAGAGACCCAGTACTTC.

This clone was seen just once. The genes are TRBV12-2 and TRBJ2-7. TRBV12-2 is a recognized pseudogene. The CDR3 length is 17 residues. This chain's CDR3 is CASRLAVACRETYEQYF. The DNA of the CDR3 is TGTGCAAGTCGCTTAGCTGTGGCGTGCAGGGAGACCTACGAGCAGTACTTC.

The CDR3 is CASSEVDTQYF. CDR3 bases: TGTGCCAGCTCAGAGGTAGATACGCAGTATTTT. V usage is TRBV18 and J usage is TRBJ2-3; D call uncertain. The CDR3 spans 11 residues. V was clipped by 5 bases and J by 5 bases, with 5 bases between them. Germline V gives CDR1 KGHSH, CDR2 LQKENI.

CDR3 bases: TGCGCCAGCAGAAGATCAGGATCCCTAAACACTGAAGCTTTCTTT. Protein product: CASRRSGSLNTEAFF. The rearrangement links TRBV23-1 to TRBJ1-1, with no clear D. TRBV23-1 is noted as an ORF with a role that remains uncertain. The germline V and J ends were trimmed by 6 bases and 2 bases, with 16 bases remaining between them. This CDR3 is built from 15 residues.

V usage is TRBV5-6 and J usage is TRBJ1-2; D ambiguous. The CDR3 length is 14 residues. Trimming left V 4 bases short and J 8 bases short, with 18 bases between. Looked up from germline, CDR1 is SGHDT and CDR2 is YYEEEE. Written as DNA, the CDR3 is TGTGCCAGCAGCCCGTCCGCGGCCGGGCTGGGCTACACCTTC. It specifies CASSPSAAGLGYTF.

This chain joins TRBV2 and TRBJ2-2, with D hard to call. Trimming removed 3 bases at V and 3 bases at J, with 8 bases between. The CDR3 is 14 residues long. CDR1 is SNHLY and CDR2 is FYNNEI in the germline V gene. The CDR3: CASSEWHYTGELFF. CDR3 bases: TGTGCCAGCAGTGAGTGGCACTACACCGGGGAGCTGTTTTTT.

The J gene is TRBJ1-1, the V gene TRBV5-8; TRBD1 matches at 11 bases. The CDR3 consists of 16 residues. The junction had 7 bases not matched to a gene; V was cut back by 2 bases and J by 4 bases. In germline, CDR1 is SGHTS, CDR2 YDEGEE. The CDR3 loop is CASSFWTGGESTEAFF. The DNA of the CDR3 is TGTGCCAGCAGCTTCTGGACAGGGGGCGAAAGCACTGAAGCTTTCTTT.

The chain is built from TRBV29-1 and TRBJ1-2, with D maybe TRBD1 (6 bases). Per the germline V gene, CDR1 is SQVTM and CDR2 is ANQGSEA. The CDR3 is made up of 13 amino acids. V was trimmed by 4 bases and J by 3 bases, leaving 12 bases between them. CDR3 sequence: CSVAKGGDYGYTF. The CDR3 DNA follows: TGCAGCGTTGCGAAAGGGGGAGACTATGGCTACACCTTC.

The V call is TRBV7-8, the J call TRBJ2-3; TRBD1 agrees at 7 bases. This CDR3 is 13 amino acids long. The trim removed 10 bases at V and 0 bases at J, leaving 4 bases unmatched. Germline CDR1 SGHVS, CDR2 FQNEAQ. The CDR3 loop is CATGGTSTDTQYF. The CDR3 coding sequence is TGTGCCACAGGGGGAACTAGCACAGATACGCAGTATTTT.

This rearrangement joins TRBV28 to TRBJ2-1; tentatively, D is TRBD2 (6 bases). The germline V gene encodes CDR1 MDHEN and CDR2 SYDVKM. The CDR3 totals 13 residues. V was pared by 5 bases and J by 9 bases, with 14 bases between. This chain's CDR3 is CASSGGVRGEQFF. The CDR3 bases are TGTGCCAGCAGTGGCGGGGTGCGGGGTGAGCAGTTCTTC.

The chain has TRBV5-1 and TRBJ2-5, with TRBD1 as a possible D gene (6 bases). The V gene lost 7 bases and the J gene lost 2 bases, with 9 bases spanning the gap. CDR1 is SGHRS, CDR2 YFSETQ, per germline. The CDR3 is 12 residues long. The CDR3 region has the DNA TGCGCCAGCGGCGACAGGCAAGAGACCCAGTACTTC. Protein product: CASGDRQETQYF. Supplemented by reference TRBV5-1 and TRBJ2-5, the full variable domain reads KAGVTQTPRYLIKTRGQQVTLSCSPISGHRSVSWYQQTPGQGLQFLFEYFSETQRNKGNFPGRFSGRQFSNSRSEMNVSTLELGDSALYLCASGDRQETQYFGPGTRLLVL.

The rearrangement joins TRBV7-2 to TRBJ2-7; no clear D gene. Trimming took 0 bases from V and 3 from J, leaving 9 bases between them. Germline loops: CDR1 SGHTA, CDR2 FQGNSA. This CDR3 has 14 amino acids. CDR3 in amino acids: CASSLARLGYEQYF. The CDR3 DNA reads TGTGCCAGCAGCTTAGCCCGGCTCGGCTACGAGCAGTACTTC.

This CDR3 is CASSADQGADTQYF. In DNA, the CDR3 is TGTGCCAGCAGTGCAGACCAGGGGGCGGATACGCAGTATTTT. The chain is built from TRBV2 and TRBJ2-3; 8 bases line up with TRBD1. The CDR3 runs 14 residues. The germline V gene has CDR1 SNHLY and CDR2 FYNNEI. The V gene end was trimmed by 4 bases and the J gene end by 6 bases; junction bases not matched to a gene: 6.

CDR3 sequence reads: CASSSGTGGPTNYGYTF. CDR3 nucleotide sequence: TGTGCCAGCAGTTCCGGGACAGGGGGCCCCACTAACTATGGCTACACCTTC. This sequence joins TRBV28 and TRBJ1-2, with 12 bases matching TRBD1. Per germline, CDR1 MDHEN and CDR2 SYDVKM. The CDR3 has 17 amino acids. J gave up 0 bases and V 4 bases, and 6 bases lay outside the gene matches.

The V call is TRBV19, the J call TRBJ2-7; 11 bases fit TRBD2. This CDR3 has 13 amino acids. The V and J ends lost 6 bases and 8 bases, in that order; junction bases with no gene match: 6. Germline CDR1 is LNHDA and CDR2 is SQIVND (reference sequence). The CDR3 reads CASSVGLAGKQYF. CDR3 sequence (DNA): TGTGCCAGTAGCGTCGGACTAGCGGGCAAGCAGTACTTC. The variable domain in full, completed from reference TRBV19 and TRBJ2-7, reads DGGITQSPKYLFRKEGQNVTLSCEQNLNHDAMYWYRQDPGQGLRLIYYSQIVNDFQKGDIAEGYSVSREKKESFPLTVTSAQKNPTAFYLCASSVGLAGKQYFGPGTRLTVT.

In DNA, the CDR3 is TGTGCCAGCAGTCTCACTAGCGGTTCGACCTACGAGCAGTACTTC. This sequence encodes CASSLTSGSTYEQYF. The chain is built from TRBV7-9 and TRBJ2-7, with TRBD2 identical over 8 bases. The CDR3 extends over 15 amino acids. Germline CDR1 SEHNR, CDR2 FQNEAQ (reference sequence). The V segment lost 6 bases and the J segment 2 bases; nucleotides outside the gene matches: 9.

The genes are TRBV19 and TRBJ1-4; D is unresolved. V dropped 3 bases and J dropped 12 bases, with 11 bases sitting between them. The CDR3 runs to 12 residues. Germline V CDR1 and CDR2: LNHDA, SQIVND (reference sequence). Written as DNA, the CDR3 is TGTGCCAGTAGTATGTCCCGGATGGAACTGTTTTTT. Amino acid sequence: CASSMSRMELFF. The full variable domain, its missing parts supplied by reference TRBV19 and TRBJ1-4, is DGGITQSPKYLFRKEGQNVTLSCEQNLNHDAMYWYRQDPGQGLRLIYYSQIVNDFQKGDIAEGYSVSREKKESFPLTVTSAQKNPTAFYLCASSMSRMELFFGSGTQLSVL.

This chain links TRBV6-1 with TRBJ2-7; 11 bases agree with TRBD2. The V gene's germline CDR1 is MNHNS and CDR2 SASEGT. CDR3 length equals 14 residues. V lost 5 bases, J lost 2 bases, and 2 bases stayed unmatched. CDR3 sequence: CASSQLAGAYEQYF. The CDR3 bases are TGTGCCAGCAGTCAACTAGCGGGGGCCTACGAGCAGTACTTC.

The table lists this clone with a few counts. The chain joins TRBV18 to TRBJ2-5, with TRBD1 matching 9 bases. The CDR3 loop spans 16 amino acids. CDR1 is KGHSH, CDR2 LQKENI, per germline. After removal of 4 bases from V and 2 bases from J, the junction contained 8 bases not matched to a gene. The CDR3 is CASSQQGQGYQETQYF. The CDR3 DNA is TGTGCCAGCTCACAACAGGGACAGGGATATCAAGAGACCCAGTACTTC.

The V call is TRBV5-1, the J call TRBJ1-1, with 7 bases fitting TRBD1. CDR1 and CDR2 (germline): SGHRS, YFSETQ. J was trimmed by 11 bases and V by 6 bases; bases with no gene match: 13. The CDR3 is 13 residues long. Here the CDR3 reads CASIGGQVGQAFF. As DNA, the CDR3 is TGCGCCAGCATAGGGGGCCAGGTGGGCCAGGCTTTCTTT.

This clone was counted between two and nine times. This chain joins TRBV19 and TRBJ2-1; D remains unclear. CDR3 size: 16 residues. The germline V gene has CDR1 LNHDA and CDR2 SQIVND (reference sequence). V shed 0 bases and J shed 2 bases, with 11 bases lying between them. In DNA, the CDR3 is TGTGCCAGTAGTATAGATGGACGGGCTGCCTACAATGAGCAGTTCTTC. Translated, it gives CASSIDGRAAYNEQFF.

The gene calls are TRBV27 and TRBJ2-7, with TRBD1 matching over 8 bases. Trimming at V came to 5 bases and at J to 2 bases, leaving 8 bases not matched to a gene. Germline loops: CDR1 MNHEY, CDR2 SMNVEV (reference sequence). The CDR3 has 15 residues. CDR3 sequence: CASSPIGQGAYEQYF. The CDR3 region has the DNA TGTGCCAGCAGTCCCATCGGACAGGGCGCCTACGAGCAGTACTTC.

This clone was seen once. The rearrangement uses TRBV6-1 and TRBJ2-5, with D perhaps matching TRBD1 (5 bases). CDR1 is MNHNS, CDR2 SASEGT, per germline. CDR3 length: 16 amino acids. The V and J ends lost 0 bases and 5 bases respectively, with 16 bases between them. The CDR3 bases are TGTGCCAGCAGTGAAGCGATGACAGTCTCTCGGGAGACCCAGTACTTC. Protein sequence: CASSEAMTVSRETQYF.

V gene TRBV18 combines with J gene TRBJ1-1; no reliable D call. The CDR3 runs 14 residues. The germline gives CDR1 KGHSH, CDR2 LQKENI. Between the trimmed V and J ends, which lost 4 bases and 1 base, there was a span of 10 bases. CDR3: CASSLFEQNTEAFF. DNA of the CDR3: TGTGCCAGCTCACTATTCGAGCAGAACACTGAAGCTTTCTTT. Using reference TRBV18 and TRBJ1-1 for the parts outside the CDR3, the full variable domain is NAGVMQNPRHLVRRRGQEARLRCSPMKGHSHVYWYRQLPEEGLKFMVYLQKENIIDESGMPKERFSAEFPKEGPSILRIQQVVRGDSAAYFCASSLFEQNTEAFFGQGTRLTVV.

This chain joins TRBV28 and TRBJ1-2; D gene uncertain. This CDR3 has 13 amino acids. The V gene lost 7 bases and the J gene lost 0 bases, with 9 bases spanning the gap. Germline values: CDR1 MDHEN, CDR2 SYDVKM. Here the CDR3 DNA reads TGTGCCAGCACTAGCTTATCTAACTATGGCTACACCTTC. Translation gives CASTSLSNYGYTF.